The 25 T cell receptor beta chains below were found in one sample sequenced in a study of tissue T cells after allogeneic stem cell transplantation (dated by TCRdb to 2022 to 2024). This specimen's time point label, interpreted: mouse harvest day 7 after allogeneic transplant. Each mouse graft consisted of 10^7 T-cell-depleted bone marrow cells plus 10^6 splenic CD5+ T cells and was given by tail vein injection. The library came from the immunoSEQ multiplex PCR assay. In its TCRdb copy, this immuneACCESS table keeps in-frame sequences only and misses some clones. Where compared with another copy, unresolved V genes explain less than half of these, and the others have no known cause. Present in this sample are thousands of clones, 40% to 60% of which were seen just once. The top ten clonotypes cover roughly 5.5% of the sample. The sample comprised gut tissue. These receptors were obtained from a female BALB/c mouse given C57BL/6 T cells with graft-versus-host disease after an allogeneic hematopoietic cell transplant.

Comments on this clone: The genes and germline here are from mouse. Coverage ceases 1 residue before the CDR3 finishes, and the germline J gene fills in the end. The rearrangement uses TRBV13-3 and TRBJ2-5, with 10 bases fitting TRBD2. Per the germline V gene, CDR1 is NNHDY and CDR2 is SYVADS. V lost 2 bases to trimming and J lost 4 bases; unmatched junction nucleotides: 7. CDR3 length equals 16 residues. The CDR3 bases that were read are TGTGCCAGCAGTGACTGGGGGGGCGCTAGGAAAGACACCCAGTAC. Translated, it gives CASSDWGGARKDTQY. The whole CDR3 region reads CASSDWGGARKDTQYF.

Details on this clone: Mouse names are used for the genes. The read gets to within 1 residue of the CDR3 end, and the germline J gene fills in the rest. The V and J genes are TRBV3 and TRBJ2-1; TRBD1 agrees at 7 bases. Germline V gene data show CDR1 as SNHLY and CDR2 as FYNGKV (reference sequence). Trimming removed 4 bases from V and 3 bases from J; junction bases left unmatched: 6. The CDR3 sequence is 15 residues long. The sequenced part of the CDR3 DNA is TGTGCCAGCAGCTCGGCCGGGACAGTCTATGCTGAGCAGTTC. Its translation: CASSSAGTVYAEQF. The full CDR3 is CASSSAGTVYAEQFF.

A remark on this clone: Mouse names are used for the genes. The sequenced part of the CDR3 DNA is TGTGCCAGCAGTCTGTACGGCCAAGACACCCAGTAC. Residues: CASSLYGQDTQY. The full CDR3 sequence reads CASSLYGQDTQYF. This rearrangement joins TRBV26 to TRBJ2-5; D not resolved. The sequenced fragment ends 1 residue before the CDR3 boundary, so the rest is inferred from the germline J gene. CDR3 length: 13 residues. Germline assignment: CDR1 KGHPV and CDR2 FQNQEV (reference sequence). V lost 1 base and J lost 2, with 4 bases in between.

This clone has only a few counts. Mouse germline and gene names are used. The read stops 1 residue short of the end of the CDR3; the missing end is completed from the germline J gene. J is TRBJ2-1 and V is TRBV26; D is unclear. The CDR3 runs 15 residues. Germline loops: CDR1 KGHPV, CDR2 FQNQEV (reference sequence). V was clipped by 1 base and J by 0 bases, with 7 bases between them. This CDR3 reads CASSLYTYNYAEQFF. The DNA read from the CDR3 is TGTGCCAGCAGTCTGTACACCTATAACTATGCTGAGCAGTTC.

Turning to this clone: The listed genes are named as in mouse. The sequence runs out 1 residue before the end of the CDR3; the remainder is reconstructed from the germline J gene. This chain links TRBV26 with TRBJ2-4; 10 bases align to TRBD1. Germline V gene lookup returns CDR1 KGHPV and CDR2 FQNQEV (reference sequence). The CDR3 contains 14 residues. With 5 bases clipped from V and 3 bases from J, the junction kept 2 bases outside the gene matches. Incomplete CDR3 DNA: TGTGCCAGCAGTGGGGACAGGGGACAAAACACCTTGTAC. The encoded protein is CASSGDRGQNTLY. The entire CDR3 is CASSGDRGQNTLYF.

For this clone: Germline and genes here are mouse. The CDR3 extends 1 residue past the end of the read, so its final part is completed from the germline J gene. The V call is TRBV13-3, the J call TRBJ2-7; 11 bases line up with TRBD2. The CDR3 extends over 14 amino acids. Germline CDR1 is NNHDY and CDR2 is SYVADS. V shed 2 bases and J 7 bases; nucleotides not matched to a gene: 5. The CDR3 is CASSENWGGREQYF. The part of the CDR3 DNA that was read is TGTGCCAGCAGTGAGAACTGGGGGGGCCGGGAACAGTAC.

Note on this clone: Genes here carry mouse names. The observed sequence ends 1 residue before the CDR3 terminus, with the missing tail filled in from the germline J gene. This chain uses TRBV26 with TRBJ1-1; 7 bases fit TRBD1. This CDR3 has 15 amino acids. V gave up 0 bases and J gave up 3 bases; unmatched junction bases: 4. CDR1 and CDR2 (germline): KGHPV, FQNQEV (reference sequence). The CDR3 protein is CASSLSRGRDTEVFF. Incomplete CDR3 DNA: TGTGCCAGCAGTCTGTCGAGGGGGCGCGACACAGAAGTCTTC.

This clone was detected only a few times. The gene names here belong to mouse. The read finishes 1 residue shy of the CDR3 end, and the germline J gene is used to complete it. The chain couples TRBV5 to TRBJ2-7; the D is unclear. V shed 3 bases and J shed 3 bases, with 6 bases lying between them. The CDR3 length is 12 residues. The germline V gene has CDR1 LGHNA and CDR2 YNLKQL (reference sequence). CDR3 sequence reads: CASSHPGYEQYF. CDR3 DNA, as far as it was read: TGTGCCAGCAGCCATCCTGGCTATGAACAGTAC.

In its sample, this clone ranks as medium-sized. The genes and germline here are from mouse. Read data end 1 residue before the CDR3 end; the end is taken from the germline J gene. The rearrangement uses TRBV26 and TRBJ2-1; D is unclear. Germline CDR1 and CDR2: KGHPV and FQNQEV (reference sequence). CDR3 length: 11 residues. The V and J ends lost 5 bases and 4 bases respectively, with 3 bases between them. CDR3 protein: CASSMYAEQFF. CDR3 bases read: TGTGCCAGCAGTATGTATGCTGAGCAGTTC. Supplemented by reference TRBV26 and TRBJ2-1, the full variable domain reads NSKVIQTPRYLVKGQGQKAKMRCIPEKGHPVVFWYQQNKNNEFKFLINFQNQEVLQQIDMTEKRFSAECPSNSPCSLEIQSSEAGDSALYLCASSMYAEQFFGPGTRLTVL.

On this clone: Mouse names are used for the genes. With the read ending 1 residue before the CDR3 end, the germline J gene is used to fill in that end. J is TRBJ2-7 and V is TRBV15, with D unresolved. The germline gives CDR1 SGHND, CDR2 FRSKSL. The CDR3 totals 12 residues. V was clipped by 5 bases and J by 0 bases, with 5 bases between them. The CDR3 bases that were read are TGTGCCAGCAGTCGGAGCTCCTATGAACAGTAC. Amino acids: CASSRSSYEQY. From start to end, the CDR3 is CASSRSSYEQYF.

This clone was picked up one time. Genes and germline are mouse. CDR3 residues: CASSYTSSAETLYF. The CDR3 bases that were read are TGTGCCAGCAGTTACACATCTAGTGCAGAAACGCTGTAT. This chain connects TRBV15 to TRBJ2-3; D gene ambiguous. Coverage ceases 1 residue before the CDR3 finishes, and the germline J gene fills in the end. Germline CDR1 is SGHND and CDR2 is FRSKSL. Trimming left V 4 bases short and J 0 bases short, with 8 bases between. The CDR3 is 14 amino acids.

This clone was detected a few times. Mouse names are used for the genes. The CDR3 end falls 1 residue outside the read, so it is completed with the germline J gene. The chain links TRBV31 to TRBJ2-3; 8 bases map to TRBD2. V gave up 1 base and J gave up 0 bases; unmatched junction bases: 3. The CDR3 has 15 residues. Per the germline V gene, CDR1 is GKSSPN and CDR2 is SITVG. This chain's CDR3 is CAWSPWGASAETLYF. The sequenced part of the CDR3 DNA is TGTGCCTGGAGTCCCTGGGGGGCTAGTGCAGAAACGCTGTAT.

Concerning this clone itself: Gene names denote mouse genes. The CDR3 extends 1 residue past the end of the read, so its final part is completed from the germline J gene. This chain uses TRBV3 with TRBJ2-7; 10 bases match TRBD2. Germline lookup yields CDR1 SNHLY and CDR2 FYNGKV (reference sequence). With 5 bases clipped from V and 7 bases from J, the junction kept 8 bases outside the gene matches. There are 14 residues in the CDR3. The part of the CDR3 DNA that was read is TGTGCCAGCAGCCCTCGACTGGGGGGATTGGAACAGTAC. Protein sequence: CASSPRLGGLEQY. The entire CDR3 is CASSPRLGGLEQYF.

This clone was detected once. Genes and germline are mouse. The read gets to within 1 residue of the CDR3 end, and the germline J gene fills in the rest. The chain combines TRBV26 with TRBJ1-2; maybe TRBD1 (6 bases). V gave up 3 bases and J gave up 3 bases, with 8 bases separating them. This CDR3 contains 13 residues. Germline V gene data show CDR1 as KGHPV and CDR2 as FQNQEV (reference sequence). CDR3 bases read: TGTGCCAGCAGTCTCCGGACAGACTCCGACTACACC. Encoded protein: CASSLRTDSDYT. The CDR3 in its entirety is CASSLRTDSDYTF.

Comments on this clone: The germline and genes are mouse ones. The CDR3 extends 1 residue past the end of the read, so its final part is completed from the germline J gene. This chain joins TRBV3 and TRBJ2-2; 8 nucleotides line up with TRBD2. The CDR3 length is 16 residues. J was trimmed by 1 base and V by 5 bases; bases with no gene match: 6. In germline, CDR1 is SNHLY, CDR2 FYNGKV (reference sequence). The CDR3 is CASSPPGTGNTGQLYF. The CDR3 bases that were read are TGTGCCAGCAGCCCCCCCGGGACTGGAAACACCGGGCAGCTCTAC. Filled out from reference TRBV3 and TRBJ2-2, the complete variable domain reads GPKVLQIPSHQIIDMGQMVTLNCDPVSNHLYFYWYKQILGQQMEFLVNFYNGKVMEKSKLFKDQFSVERPDGSYFTLKIQPTALEDSAVYFCASSPPGTGNTGQLYFGEGSKLTVL.

On this clone: Germline and genes: mouse. The read halts 1 residue ahead of the CDR3 end, with the missing end drawn from the germline J gene. The chain uses TRBV15 and TRBJ2-2, with D possibly matching TRBD2 (5 bases). V dropped 3 bases and J dropped 1 base, with 6 bases sitting between them. CDR1 and CDR2 (germline): SGHND, FRSKSL. CDR3 length: 14 residues. CDR3 DNA, as far as it was read: TGTGCCAGCAGTTTTTGGGGAAACACCGGGCAGCTCTAC. Its translation is CASSFWGNTGQLY. The CDR3 in its entirety is CASSFWGNTGQLYF.

Details on this clone: Gene names denote mouse genes. The read terminates 1 residue ahead of where the CDR3 ends, so the germline J gene completes it. The chain joins TRBV3 to TRBJ1-6, with 7 bases lining up with TRBD1. TRBJ1-6 is an ORF, and what it does is uncertain. Germline V gives CDR1 SNHLY, CDR2 FYNGKV (reference sequence). The length of the CDR3 is 13 residues. Trimming cost V 3 bases and J 8 bases; bases outside gene matches: 1. CDR3 region: CASSFDRDSPLYF. The sequenced CDR3 bases are TGTGCCAGCAGCTTTGACAGGGATTCGCCCCTCTAC.

With regard to this clone: The genes and germline here are from mouse. The read ends 1 residue early relative to the CDR3; the germline J gene fills the gap. The gene calls are TRBV13-3 and TRBJ2-7; D is possibly TRBD1 or TRBD2 (5 bases each). Trimming removed 3 bases from V and 1 base from J, with 11 bases in between. The CDR3 contains 14 residues. Germline V lookup: CDR1 NNHDY, CDR2 SYVADS. This CDR3 reads CASSGRDGSYEQYF. The covered CDR3 bases are TGTGCCAGCAGTGGCCGGGACGGATCCTATGAACAGTAC.

This clone came up a few times. Gene names refer to mouse genes. The CDR3: CASSLGQGVSYNSPLYF. The covered CDR3 bases are TGTGCCAGCAGTTTGGGACAGGGGGTTTCCTATAATTCGCCCCTCTAC. The rearrangement links TRBV15 to TRBJ1-6; TRBD1 agrees at 11 bases. With the read ending 1 residue before the CDR3 end, the germline J gene is used to fill in that end. TRBJ1-6 is known as an ORF, though its function is uncertain. CDR3 length: 17 residues. Germline lookup yields CDR1 SGHND and CDR2 FRSKSL. The ends lost 3 bases at V and 0 bases at J; junction bases unmatched: 1.

Details on this clone: Here the gene names and germline are mouse. The CDR3 goes on 1 residue after the read ends, and that part is filled in from the germline J gene. The chain couples TRBV26 to TRBJ1-4; D perhaps matches TRBD1 (6 bases). Germline-derived CDR1 and CDR2 are KGHPV and FQNQEV (reference sequence). CDR3 size: 14 residues. V was trimmed by 2 bases and J by 7 bases, leaving 11 bases between them. The part of the CDR3 DNA that was read is TGTGCCAGCAGTCTGGGGGGCAGGGGCGAAAGATTATTT. Protein sequence: CASSLGGRGERLF. The CDR3 in full is CASSLGGRGERLFF.

For this clone: Germline and genes here are mouse. The read stops 1 residue short of the end of the CDR3; the missing end is completed from the germline J gene. This chain joins TRBV14 and TRBJ2-4, with TRBD1 identical over 9 bases. Trimming took 5 bases from V and 9 from J; bases not matched to a gene: 4. The CDR3 runs 12 residues. Germline V gene data show CDR1 as SGHDT and CDR2 as FRDEAV. The CDR3 protein is CASSGTGWTLYF. The DNA read from the CDR3 is TGTGCCAGCAGCGGGACAGGGTGGACCTTGTAC.

This clone was seen once. The genes are named according to mouse. The DNA ends 1 residue before the CDR3 does, and the rest of the CDR3 is filled in from the germline J gene. The genes are TRBV3 and TRBJ1-2; a weak D match, TRBD1 (6 bases). The V end was cut by 4 bases, the J end by 0 bases, with 9 bases between. The CDR3 sequence is 14 residues long. The germline CDR1 and CDR2 sequences are SNHLY and FYNGKV (reference sequence). CDR3 in amino acids: CASSSGQANSDYTF. The covered CDR3 bases are TGTGCCAGCAGCTCGGGACAAGCAAACTCCGACTACACC.

Comments on this clone: Gene names and germline match the mouse. The DNA ends 1 residue before the CDR3 does, and the rest of the CDR3 is filled in from the germline J gene. V is TRBV26 and J is TRBJ1-3; TRBD1 agrees at 8 bases. The CDR3 is made up of 14 amino acids. V shed 4 bases and J 4 bases; nucleotides not matched to a gene: 3. Germline CDR1 and CDR2: KGHPV and FQNQEV (reference sequence). The part of the CDR3 DNA that was read is TGTGCCAGCAGTCAGACAGGGGTGGGAAATACGCTCTAT. Its protein is CASSQTGVGNTLY. The whole CDR3 sequence reads CASSQTGVGNTLYF.

As regards this clone: Mouse gene names apply. The CDR3 end falls 1 residue outside the read, so it is completed with the germline J gene. This rearrangement joins TRBV26 to TRBJ2-3; D uncertain. The CDR3 totals 13 residues. The germline V and J ends were trimmed by 3 bases and 1 base, with 5 bases remaining between them. Germline V gives CDR1 KGHPV, CDR2 FQNQEV (reference sequence). The CDR3 bases that were read are TGTGCCAGCAGTCTTCTGGGTGCAGAAACGCTGTAT. Translated: CASSLLGAETLY. From start to end, the CDR3 is CASSLLGAETLYF. Combining the CDR3 with reference TRBV26 and TRBJ2-3 gives the whole variable domain NSKVIQTPRYLVKGQGQKAKMRCIPEKGHPVVFWYQQNKNNEFKFLINFQNQEVLQQIDMTEKRFSAECPSNSPCSLEIQSSEAGDSALYLCASSLLGAETLYFGSGTRLTVL.

About this clone itself: The gene symbols are mouse symbols. The read finishes 1 residue shy of the CDR3 end, and the germline J gene is used to complete it. This chain links TRBV16 with TRBJ2-1; possible D gene TRBD2, 6 bases. Germline CDR1 and CDR2: SGHSA and FRNQAP. The CDR3 contains 12 residues. Trimming cost V 5 bases and J 7 bases, with 9 bases left between them. The covered CDR3 bases are TGTGCAAGCAGCATAACTGGGGCTGAGCAGTTC. It yields the protein CASSITGAEQF. The CDR3, in full, reads CASSITGAEQFF.